This entry features one TCR beta chain sequence. Sequenced by immunoSEQ multiplex PCR; TCRdb stores in-frame clones only, minus some. The sample carries approximately 24,000 clones, 82% recorded once. The germline V gene has CDR1 SGHKS and CDR2 YYEKEE (reference sequence). There are 13 residues in the CDR3. Trimming stripped 4 bases from V and 9 bases from J, with 13 bases between. The sample originates from a study of blood T cell repertoires in COVID-19. Study-level background: Italy, Spain and the United States were the sources of the convalescent and acute COVID-19 samples. PBMCs, B-cell-depleted T cells, or T cells provided the cDNA or gDNA that made up the material.

The chain has TRBV5-5 and TRBJ2-2, with TRBD1 as a possible D gene (5 bases). Material for sequencing was peripheral blood. This sequence originates from a human donor in a cohort sampled during active COVID-19. As DNA, the CDR3 is TGTGCCAGCAGCGTCGACAGTCTCCGGGAGCTGTTTTTT. Encoded protein: CASSVDSLRELFF.